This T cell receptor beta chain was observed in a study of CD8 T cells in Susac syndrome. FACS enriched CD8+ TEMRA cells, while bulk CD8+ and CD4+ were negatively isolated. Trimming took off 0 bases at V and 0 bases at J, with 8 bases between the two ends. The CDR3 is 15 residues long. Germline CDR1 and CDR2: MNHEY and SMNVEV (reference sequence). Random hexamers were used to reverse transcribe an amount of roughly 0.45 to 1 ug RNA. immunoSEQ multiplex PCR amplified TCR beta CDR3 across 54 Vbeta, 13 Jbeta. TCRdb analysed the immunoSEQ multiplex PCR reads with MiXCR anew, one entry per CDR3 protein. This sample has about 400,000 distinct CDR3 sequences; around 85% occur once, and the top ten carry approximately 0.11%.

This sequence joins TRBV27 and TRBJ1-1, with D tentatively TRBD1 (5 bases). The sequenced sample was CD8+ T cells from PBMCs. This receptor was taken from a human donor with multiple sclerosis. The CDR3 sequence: CASSLSQGLNTEAFF. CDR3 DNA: TGTGCCAGCAGTTTATCTCAGGGCCTGAACACTGAAGCTTTCTTT.